One and the same sample provided the 22 T cell receptor beta chains below, sequenced in a study of blood T cell repertoires in COVID-19. Assay used: immunoSEQ multiplex PCR; TCRdb lists only in-frame clones, some missing. Of fewer than 20,000 clones listed, around nine tenths are singletons. The specimen sequenced was peripheral blood. The receptors derive from a man in his sixties with active COVID-19.

This clone showed up just a few times. This chain uses TRBV27 with TRBJ2-6; D is unclear. Trimming pared 3 bases from V and 1 base from J, leaving 13 bases between. CDR1 and CDR2 (germline): MNHEY, SMNVEV (reference sequence). The CDR3 has 17 residues. CDR3 nucleotides: TGTGCCAGCAGTTTTTCGCGTCTACTATCTGGGGCCAACGTCCTGACTTTC. The encoded protein is CASSFSRLLSGANVLTF. The complete variable domain, with remaining parts taken from reference TRBV27 and TRBJ2-6, reads EAQVTQNPRYLITVTGKKLTVTCSQNMNHEYMSWYRQDPGLGLRQIYYSMNVEVTDKGDVPEGYKVSRKEKRNFPLILESPSPNQTSLYFCASSFSRLLSGANVLTFGAGSRLTVL.

The chain joins TRBV4-1 to TRBJ2-1, with 9 bases identical to TRBD2. This CDR3 spans 17 amino acids. J lost 4 bases, V lost 4 bases, and 11 bases had no gene match. The V gene's germline CDR1 is MGHRA and CDR2 YSYEKL. CDR3 nucleotide sequence: TGCGCCAGCAGCCCATCTGCCGGGACTAGCAAATACAATGAGCAGTTCTTC. This encodes CASSPSAGTSKYNEQFF.

The V call is TRBV3-1 (or the pseudogene TRBV3-2), the J call TRBJ2-1; 8 positions match TRBD2. The CDR3 runs to 13 residues. CDR1 is LGHDT, CDR2 YNNKEL, per germline (reference sequence). Unmatched junction bases numbered 6, after V lost 7 bases and J lost 7 bases. CDR3 in amino acids: CASTTGGGNEQFF. CDR3 DNA sequence: TGTGCCAGCACAACGGGGGGGGGTAATGAGCAGTTCTTC.

V and J are TRBV10-2 and TRBJ1-2; TRBD1 matches at 10 bases. Germline assignment: CDR1 WSHSY and CDR2 SAAADI. J lost 6 bases, V lost 6 bases, and 4 bases had no gene match. This CDR3 region has 13 residues. This CDR3 is CASRTGGADGYTF. The CDR3 bases are TGCGCCAGCAGGACAGGGGGCGCCGATGGCTACACCTTC.

This sequence joins TRBV27 and TRBJ1-3, with TRBD1 as a possible D gene (6 bases). V lost 6 bases, J lost 0 bases, and 12 bases lay in between. CDR1 and CDR2 from the germline V gene are MNHEY and SMNVEV (reference sequence). The CDR3 has 15 amino acids. The CDR3 is CASSPRGFSGNTIYF. The CDR3 DNA follows: TGTGCCAGCAGCCCCAGGGGTTTCTCTGGAAACACCATATATTTT.

The chain is built from TRBV10-2 and TRBJ2-6; 7 positions agree with TRBD1. The germline CDR1 and CDR2 sequences are WSHSY and SAAADI. Germline trimming cut 7 bases from V and 0 bases from J; bases unmatched to any gene: 6. The CDR3 consists of 16 residues. Here the CDR3 reads CASNGQAVSGANVLTF. The CDR3 DNA sequence: TGCGCCAGCAACGGACAGGCAGTCTCTGGGGCCAACGTCCTGACTTTC.

V and J are TRBV2 and TRBJ1-2; 8 nucleotides line up with TRBD1. Germline CDR1 reads SNHLY; CDR2 reads FYNNEI. V shed 7 bases and J 8 bases; nucleotides not matched to a gene: 15. This CDR3 has 15 residues. The CDR3 DNA reads as TGTGCCAGCACGCGGGGGCTGGGACAGGCGGGGGGCTACACCTTC. Translated, it gives CASTRGLGQAGGYTF.

The V call is TRBV18, the J call TRBJ1-2; TRBD1 aligns across 10 bases. The CDR3 totals 17 residues. Germline CDR1 and CDR2: KGHSH and LQKENI. V gave up 4 bases and J gave up 4 bases; unmatched junction bases: 12. The DNA for the CDR3 is TGTGCCAGCTCACGCGACAGGGGGCCCAATTTAGGCTATGGCTACACCTTC. Residues: CASSRDRGPNLGYGYTF.

V gene TRBV9 combines with J gene TRBJ2-2; TRBD2 matches 9 bases. Germline V gene data show CDR1 as SGDLS and CDR2 as YYNGEE. CDR3 length: 16 residues. V dropped 4 bases and J dropped 5; count of bases not matched to a gene: 9. The CDR3 sequence: CASSPSGLATTGELFF. CDR3 coding DNA: TGTGCCAGCAGCCCCTCAGGACTAGCGACGACCGGGGAGCTGTTTTTT. The complete variable domain, with remaining parts taken from reference TRBV9 and TRBJ2-2, reads DSGVTQTPKHLITATGQRVTLRCSPRSGDLSVYWYQQSLDQGLQFLIQYYNGEERAKGNILERFSAQQFPDLHSELNLSSLELGDSALYFCASSPSGLATTGELFFGEGSRLTVL.

The chain combines TRBV2 with TRBJ2-3; 13 bases align to TRBD2. This CDR3 is 14 amino acids long. Germline V lookup: CDR1 SNHLY, CDR2 FYNNEI. The V segment lost 7 bases and the J segment 4 bases; nucleotides outside the gene matches: 2. Here the CDR3 reads CASTTSGGPDTQYF. DNA for the CDR3: TGTGCCAGCACGACTAGCGGGGGGCCAGATACGCAGTATTTT. The full variable domain, completed using reference TRBV2 and TRBJ2-3, is EPEVTQTPSHQVTQMGQEVILRCVPISNHLYFYWYRQILGQKVEFLVSFYNNEISEKSEIFDDQFSVERPDGSNFTLKIRSTKLEDSAMYFCASTTSGGPDTQYFGPGTRLTVL.

In this sample, this clone turned up once. V and J are TRBV19 and TRBJ2-3; possible D gene TRBD2, 7 bases. CDR1 is LNHDA, CDR2 SQIVND, per germline (reference sequence). V dropped 3 bases and J dropped 4 bases, with 8 bases sitting between them. The CDR3 has 13 amino acids. CDR3 sequence: CASSIGGPDTQYF. Here the CDR3 DNA reads TGTGCCAGTAGTATCGGGGGGCCAGATACGCAGTATTTT.

The rearrangement joins TRBV19 to TRBJ1-5; 10 positions match TRBD1. Germline lookup yields CDR1 LNHDA and CDR2 SQIVND (reference sequence). This CDR3 has 20 amino acids. J lost 2 bases, V lost 6 bases, and 19 bases had no gene match. The CDR3 nucleotides are TGTGCCAGTAGCAGCAGAATTCCGGGACAGGGGATTTTAGGCAATCAGCCCCAGCATTTT. Its protein product is CASSSRIPGQGILGNQPQHF. Variable domain in full (rest from reference TRBV19 and TRBJ1-5): DGGITQSPKYLFRKEGQNVTLSCEQNLNHDAMYWYRQDPGQGLRLIYYSQIVNDFQKGDIAEGYSVSREKKESFPLTVTSAQKNPTAFYLCASSSRIPGQGILGNQPQHFGDGTRLSIL.

The V call is TRBV18, the J call TRBJ1-1; unclear D gene. The CDR3 extends over 16 amino acids. Trimming took off 0 bases at V and 1 base at J, with 12 bases between the two ends. The V gene's germline CDR1 is KGHSH and CDR2 LQKENI. Written as DNA, the CDR3 is TGTGCCAGCTCACCACCGGGTCAACCGGGGAACACTGAAGCTTTCTTT. Protein sequence: CASSPPGQPGNTEAFF.

This chain links TRBV7-2 with TRBJ1-3; 8 bases are a match to TRBD1. Germline-derived CDR1 and CDR2 are SGHTA and FQGNSA. This CDR3 spans 16 amino acids. The V segment lost 4 bases and the J segment 0 bases; nucleotides outside the gene matches: 5. The CDR3 region has the DNA TGTGCCAGCAGCTACCGACAGGGGCGCTCTGGAAACACCATATATTTT. Translated, it gives CASSYRQGRSGNTIYF.

V is TRBV5-1 and J is TRBJ2-5, with TRBD2 matching 13 bases. This CDR3 comprises 17 residues. Germline CDR1 and CDR2: SGHRS and YFSETQ. J lost 7 bases, V lost 3 bases, and 12 bases had no gene match. CDR3: CASSWTSGGLGVGTQYF. DNA of the CDR3: TGCGCCAGCAGCTGGACTAGCGGGGGCCTAGGGGTCGGGACCCAGTACTTC.

The gene calls are TRBV14 and TRBJ2-3, with D perhaps matching TRBD2 (6 bases). Between the trimmed V and J ends, which lost 6 bases and 0 bases, there was a span of 10 bases. In germline, CDR1 is SGHDN, CDR2 FVKESK. This CDR3 contains 14 residues. The CDR3 reads CASRSGTSTDTQYF. DNA of the CDR3: TGTGCCAGCAGGTCCGGGACTAGCACAGATACGCAGTATTTT.

The rearrangement uses TRBV2 and TRBJ2-5, with 8 bases matching TRBD1. With V trimmed by 4 bases and J by 3 bases, 1 base remained unmatched. This CDR3 has 13 amino acids. From germline, CDR1 is SNHLY and CDR2 FYNNEI. The chain's CDR3 is CASSGTGKETQYF. The CDR3 nucleotides read TGTGCCAGCAGTGGGACAGGGAAAGAGACCCAGTACTTC.

The chain joins TRBV7-2 to TRBJ2-2, with D unresolved. This CDR3 has 16 residues. Germline V gene lookup returns CDR1 SGHTA and CDR2 FQGNSA. Trimming cost V 1 base and J 5 bases, with 14 bases left between them. CDR3 nucleotides: TGTGCCAGCAGCTTAGGTTACTGGGTGGAGACCGGGGAGCTGTTTTTT. This codes for CASSLGYWVETGELFF.

V and J are TRBV9 and TRBJ2-3; 13 bases fit TRBD2. CDR1 is SGDLS and CDR2 is YYNGEE in the germline V gene. V lost 1 base and J lost 4; bases outside the gene matches: 3. The CDR3 has 16 amino acids. CDR3 nucleotide sequence: TGTGCCAGCAGCGTATCCGGGACTAGCGGGGCAGATACGCAGTATTTT. Translated: CASSVSGTSGADTQYF.

The rearrangement uses TRBV28 and TRBJ2-1; a weak D match, TRBD2 (6 bases). The CDR3 length is 17 residues. The V gene's germline CDR1 is MDHEN and CDR2 SYDVKM. The germline V and J ends were trimmed by 7 bases and 0 bases, with 19 bases remaining between them. CDR3 protein: CASIPHLLALSYNEQFF. The CDR3 DNA follows: TGTGCCAGCATCCCTCATCTTCTAGCGCTCTCCTACAATGAGCAGTTCTTC.

V is TRBV6-5 and J is TRBJ1-5, with 9 bases fitting TRBD1. V shed 6 bases and J 7 bases; nucleotides not matched to a gene: 7. Germline V gene data show CDR1 as MNHEY and CDR2 as SVGAGI. CDR3 length equals 14 residues. CDR3 sequence reads: CASRTGGIDQPQHF. The CDR3 nucleotides are TGTGCCAGCAGGACAGGGGGGATAGACCAGCCCCAGCATTTT.

This chain connects TRBV7-9 to TRBJ1-4, with a weak D call TRBD1 (6 bases). Germline CDR1 reads SEHNR; CDR2 reads FQNEAQ (reference sequence). There are 15 residues in the CDR3. V lost 2 bases and J lost 7, with 14 bases in between. The chain's CDR3 is CASSLSRTEGEKLFF. For the CDR3, the DNA is TGTGCCAGCAGCTTATCCCGGACAGAGGGTGAAAAACTGTTTTTT.